Below are 7 T cell receptor beta chains sequenced from a single sample in a study of shared clonotypes between healthy human individuals. Some clones are missing from TCRdb's copy, which holds only in-frame ones; the method was immunoSEQ multiplex PCR. Of about 120,000 clones in the sample, around two thirds were seen once. The specimen sequenced was memory CD8+ T cells sorted from blood. Subset indicated: CD45RO+ cells pooled with CCR7-negative TemRA cells. Receptors originate from a woman between 25 and 40 years old in good health.

This clone was seen a few times. V and J are TRBV28 and TRBJ2-1, with 8 bases identical to TRBD2. This CDR3 is 14 amino acids long. The V gene end was trimmed by 7 bases and the J gene end by 6 bases; junction bases not matched to a gene: 8. Germline V lookup: CDR1 MDHEN, CDR2 SYDVKM. CDR3: CASIAGNDFNEQFF. Written as DNA, the CDR3 is TGTGCCAGCATAGCGGGGAATGATTTCAATGAGCAGTTCTTC.

The chain links TRBV5-4 to TRBJ2-1; a weak D match, TRBD2 (5 bases). CDR1 and CDR2 from the germline V gene are SGHNT and YYREEE (reference sequence). V lost 2 bases, J lost 4 bases, and 13 bases lay in between. The CDR3 runs to 15 residues. This CDR3 reads CASSFRAVPYNEQFF. The CDR3 DNA reads TGTGCCAGCAGCTTTCGAGCGGTGCCTTACAATGAGCAGTTCTTC.

This clone was picked up many times. V gene TRBV19 combines with J gene TRBJ2-1, with 12 bases matching TRBD2. The CDR3 runs 15 residues. Germline CDR1 is LNHDA and CDR2 is SQIVND (reference sequence). After removal of 6 bases from V and 2 bases from J, the junction contained 2 bases not matched to a gene. For the CDR3, the DNA is TGTGCCAGTAGGCTAGCGGGAGGGACCTACAATGAGCAGTTCTTC. It codes for CASRLAGGTYNEQFF.

The chain links TRBV18 to TRBJ1-1; D gene ambiguous. CDR1 is KGHSH and CDR2 is LQKENI in the germline V gene. This CDR3 region has 12 residues. Trimming removed 4 bases at V and 3 bases at J, with 6 bases between. CDR3 nucleotides: TGTGCCAGCTCACGATTAGACACTGAAGCTTTCTTT. Translation gives CASSRLDTEAFF.

The chain links TRBV7-7 to TRBJ2-5; 9 bases are shared with TRBD1. V shed 5 bases and J 2 bases; nucleotides not matched to a gene: 6. This CDR3 contains 15 residues. Looked up from germline, CDR1 is SSHAT and CDR2 is FNYEAQ (reference sequence). CDR3 region: CASSQSTGGQETQYF. The DNA for the CDR3 is TGTGCCAGCAGCCAGTCGACAGGGGGTCAAGAGACCCAGTACTTC.

This clone was picked up many times. V usage is TRBV7-8 and J usage is TRBJ2-5; D is undetermined. CDR1 is SGHVS, CDR2 FQNEAQ, per germline. The CDR3 runs to 11 residues. Trimming left V 7 bases short and J 3 bases short, with 6 bases between. DNA of the CDR3: TGTGCCAGCACCAAAGAAGAGACCCAGTACTTC. It translates to CASTKEETQYF.

The rearrangement joins TRBV6-1 to TRBJ2-7; TRBD1 matches at 7 bases. Looked up from germline, CDR1 is MNHNS and CDR2 is SASEGT. V gave up 6 bases and J gave up 4 bases; unmatched junction bases: 6. The CDR3 sequence is 13 residues long. In DNA, the CDR3 is TGTGCCAGCAGCACCAGGGGGTTGTACGAGCAGTACTTC. Encoded protein: CASSTRGLYEQYF.